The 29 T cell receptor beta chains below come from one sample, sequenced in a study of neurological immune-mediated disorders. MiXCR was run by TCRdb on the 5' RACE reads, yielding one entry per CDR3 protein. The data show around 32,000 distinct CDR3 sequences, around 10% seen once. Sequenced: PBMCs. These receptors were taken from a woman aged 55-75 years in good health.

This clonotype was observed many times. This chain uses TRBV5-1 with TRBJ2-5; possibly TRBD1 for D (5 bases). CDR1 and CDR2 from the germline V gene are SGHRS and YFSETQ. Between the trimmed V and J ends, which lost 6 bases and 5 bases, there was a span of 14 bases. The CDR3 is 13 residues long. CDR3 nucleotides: TGCGCCAGCACCCAGACAGTCCGGGAGACCCAGTACTTC. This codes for CASTQTVRETQYF.

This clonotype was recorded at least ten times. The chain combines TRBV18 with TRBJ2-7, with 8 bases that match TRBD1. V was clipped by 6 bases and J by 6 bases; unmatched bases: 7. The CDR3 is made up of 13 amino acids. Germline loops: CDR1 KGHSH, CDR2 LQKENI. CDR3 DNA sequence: TGTGCCAGCTCGCCTGACAGGGGTGGCGAGCAGTACTTC. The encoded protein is CASSPDRGGEQYF.

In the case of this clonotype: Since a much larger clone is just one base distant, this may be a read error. In DNA form, the CDR3 reads TGTGCCAACAGCCAAGGACAGGGATACGGCTACACCTTC. This codes for CANSQGQGYGYTF. V usage is TRBV11-2 and J usage is TRBJ1-2; the match to TRBD1 covers 8 bases. Germline-derived CDR1 and CDR2 are SGHAT and FQNNGV. This CDR3 has 13 residues.

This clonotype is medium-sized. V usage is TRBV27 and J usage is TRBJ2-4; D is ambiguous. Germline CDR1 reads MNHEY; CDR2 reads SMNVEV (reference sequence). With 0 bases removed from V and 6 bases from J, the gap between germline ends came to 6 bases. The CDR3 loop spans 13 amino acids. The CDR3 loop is CASSLSMGNIQYF. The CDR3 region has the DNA TGTGCCAGCAGTTTATCGATGGGAAACATTCAGTACTTC.

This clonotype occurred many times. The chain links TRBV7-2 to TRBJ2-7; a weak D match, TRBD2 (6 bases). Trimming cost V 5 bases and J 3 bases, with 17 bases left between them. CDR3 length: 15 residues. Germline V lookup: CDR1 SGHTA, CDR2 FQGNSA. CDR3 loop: CASSLMAVGLYEQYF. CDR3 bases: TGTGCCAGCAGCCTCATGGCGGTGGGACTCTACGAGCAGTACTTC. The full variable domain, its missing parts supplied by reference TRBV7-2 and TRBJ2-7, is GAGVSQSPSNKVTEKGKDVELRCDPISGHTALYWYRQSLGQGLEFLIYFQGNSAPDKSGLPSDRFSAERTGGSVSTLTIQRTQQEDSAVYLCASSLMAVGLYEQYFGPGTRLTVT.

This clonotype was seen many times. The CDR3 sequence: CASSLHGERTDTQYF. The DNA for the CDR3 is TGCGCCAGCAGCCTGCACGGGGAGCGCACAGATACGCAGTATTTT. This chain links TRBV5-1 with TRBJ2-3, with a weak D call TRBD2 (5 bases). V was cut by 4 bases and J by 1 base, with 13 bases left in between. The CDR3 is 15 amino acids. Germline CDR1 SGHRS, CDR2 YFSETQ.

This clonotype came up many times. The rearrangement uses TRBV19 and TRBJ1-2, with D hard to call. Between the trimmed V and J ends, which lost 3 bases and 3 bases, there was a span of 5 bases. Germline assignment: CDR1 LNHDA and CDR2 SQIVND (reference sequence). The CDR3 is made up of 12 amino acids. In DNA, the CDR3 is TGTGCCAGTAGTATGGTTGACTATGGCTACACCTTC. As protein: CASSMVDYGYTF.

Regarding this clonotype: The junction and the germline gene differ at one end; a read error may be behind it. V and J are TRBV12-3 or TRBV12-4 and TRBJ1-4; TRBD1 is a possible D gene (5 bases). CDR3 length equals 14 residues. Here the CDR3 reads CASSLRATNEKLFF. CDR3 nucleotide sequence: TGTGCCAGCAGTCTCAGGGCAACTAACGAAAAACTGTTTTTT.

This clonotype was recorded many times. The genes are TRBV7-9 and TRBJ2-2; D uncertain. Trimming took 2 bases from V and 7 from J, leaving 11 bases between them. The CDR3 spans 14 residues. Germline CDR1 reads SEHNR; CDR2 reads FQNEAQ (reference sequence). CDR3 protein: CASSLSTDGGELFF. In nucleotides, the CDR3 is TGTGCCAGCAGCTTATCCACGGACGGCGGGGAGCTGTTTTTT.

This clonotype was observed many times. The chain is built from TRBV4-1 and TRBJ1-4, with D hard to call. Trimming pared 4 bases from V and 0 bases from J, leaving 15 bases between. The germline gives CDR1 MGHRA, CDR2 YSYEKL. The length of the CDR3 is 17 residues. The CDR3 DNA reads TGCGCCAGCAGCCCCGAGGGCACGGAAACAACTAATGAAAAACTGTTTTTT. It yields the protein CASSPEGTETTNEKLFF.

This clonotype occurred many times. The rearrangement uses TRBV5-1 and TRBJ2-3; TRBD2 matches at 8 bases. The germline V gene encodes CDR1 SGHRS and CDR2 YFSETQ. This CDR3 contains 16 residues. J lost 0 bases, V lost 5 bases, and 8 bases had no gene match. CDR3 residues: CASSSHLAGSTDTQYF. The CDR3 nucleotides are TGCGCCAGCAGTTCCCACTTAGCGGGGAGCACAGATACGCAGTATTTT. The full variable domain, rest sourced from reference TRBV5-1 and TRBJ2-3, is KAGVTQTPRYLIKTRGQQVTLSCSPISGHRSVSWYQQTPGQGLQFLFEYFSETQRNKGNFPGRFSGRQFSNSRSEMNVSTLELGDSALYLCASSSHLAGSTDTQYFGPGTRLTVL.

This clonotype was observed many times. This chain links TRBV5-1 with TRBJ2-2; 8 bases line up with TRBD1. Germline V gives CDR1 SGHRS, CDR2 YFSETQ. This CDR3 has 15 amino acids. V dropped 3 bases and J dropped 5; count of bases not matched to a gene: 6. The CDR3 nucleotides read TGCGCCAGCAGCTATACTAACAGGGGGACCGGGGAGCTGTTTTTT. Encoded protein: CASSYTNRGTGELFF.

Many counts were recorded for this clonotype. CDR3 protein: CSALEWKETDTQYF. As DNA, the CDR3 is TGCAGTGCCCTCGAGTGGAAGGAGACAGATACGCAGTATTTT. This chain uses TRBV20-1 with TRBJ2-3; D is uncertain. V was shortened by 6 bases and J by 3 bases, with 16 bases between the two germline ends. The CDR3 has 14 amino acids. Per the germline V gene, CDR1 is DFQATT and CDR2 is SNEGSKA (reference sequence).

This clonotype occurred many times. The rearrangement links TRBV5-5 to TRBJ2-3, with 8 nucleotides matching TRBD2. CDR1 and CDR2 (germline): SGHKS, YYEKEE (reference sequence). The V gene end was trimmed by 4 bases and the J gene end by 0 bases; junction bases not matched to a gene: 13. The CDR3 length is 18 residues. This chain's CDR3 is CASSQTTLLAASTDTQYF. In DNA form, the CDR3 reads TGTGCCAGCAGCCAAACCACTTTACTAGCGGCCAGCACAGATACGCAGTATTTT.

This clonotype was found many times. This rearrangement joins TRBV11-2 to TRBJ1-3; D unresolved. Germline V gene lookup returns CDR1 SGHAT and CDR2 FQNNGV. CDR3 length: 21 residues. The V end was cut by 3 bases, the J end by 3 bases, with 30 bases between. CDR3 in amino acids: CASSFLSRGPRPSRNGNTIYF. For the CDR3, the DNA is TGTGCCAGCAGCTTTTTAAGTCGCGGACCGAGGCCATCCCGGAATGGAAACACCATATATTTT.

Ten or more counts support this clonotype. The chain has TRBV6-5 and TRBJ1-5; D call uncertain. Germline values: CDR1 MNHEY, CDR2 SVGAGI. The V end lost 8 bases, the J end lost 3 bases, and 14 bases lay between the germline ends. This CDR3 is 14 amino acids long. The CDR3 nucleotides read TGTGCCAGCCAAAAAGGGTCCAACAATCAGCCCCAGCATTTT. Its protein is CASQKGSNNQPQHF.

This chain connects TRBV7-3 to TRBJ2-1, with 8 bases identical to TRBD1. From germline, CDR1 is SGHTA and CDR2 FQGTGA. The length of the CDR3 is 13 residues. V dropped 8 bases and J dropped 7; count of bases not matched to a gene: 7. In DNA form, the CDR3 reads TGTGCCAGCGGATCAGGGGGCTGGAATGAGCAGTTCTTC. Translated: CASGSGGWNEQFF.

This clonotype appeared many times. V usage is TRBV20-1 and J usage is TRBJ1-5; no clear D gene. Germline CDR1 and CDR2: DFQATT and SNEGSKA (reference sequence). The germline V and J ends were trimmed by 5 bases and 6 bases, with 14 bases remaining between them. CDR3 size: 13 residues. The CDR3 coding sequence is TGCAGTGCTCACGAGGAGTTGCGTCAGCCCCAGCATTTT. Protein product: CSAHEELRQPQHF.

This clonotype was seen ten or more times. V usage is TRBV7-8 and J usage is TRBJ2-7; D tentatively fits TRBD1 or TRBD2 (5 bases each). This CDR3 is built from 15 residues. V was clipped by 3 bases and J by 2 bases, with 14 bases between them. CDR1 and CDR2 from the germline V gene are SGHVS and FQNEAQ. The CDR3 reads CASSFGTLGPYEQYF. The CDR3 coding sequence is TGTGCCAGCAGCTTCGGGACGTTGGGCCCCTACGAGCAGTACTTC.

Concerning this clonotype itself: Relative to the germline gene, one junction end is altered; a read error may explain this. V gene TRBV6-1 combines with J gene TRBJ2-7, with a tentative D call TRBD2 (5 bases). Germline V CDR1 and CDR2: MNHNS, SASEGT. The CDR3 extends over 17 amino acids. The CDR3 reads CANSEASGLLRGYEQYF. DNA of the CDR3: TGTGCCAACAGTGAAGCATCTGGTCTCCTACGGGGCTACGAGCAGTACTTC.

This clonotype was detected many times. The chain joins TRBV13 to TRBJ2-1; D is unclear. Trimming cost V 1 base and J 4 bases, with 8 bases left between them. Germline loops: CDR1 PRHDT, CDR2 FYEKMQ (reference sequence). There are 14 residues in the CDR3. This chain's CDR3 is CASSLVPLYNEQFF. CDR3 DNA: TGTGCCAGCAGCTTAGTTCCCCTGTACAATGAGCAGTTCTTC.

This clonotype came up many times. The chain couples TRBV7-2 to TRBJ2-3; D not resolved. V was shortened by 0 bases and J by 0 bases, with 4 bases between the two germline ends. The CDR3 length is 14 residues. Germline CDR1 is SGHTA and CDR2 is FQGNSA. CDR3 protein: CASSLAGSTDTQYF. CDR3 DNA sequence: TGTGCCAGCAGCTTAGCGGGGAGCACAGATACGCAGTATTTT.

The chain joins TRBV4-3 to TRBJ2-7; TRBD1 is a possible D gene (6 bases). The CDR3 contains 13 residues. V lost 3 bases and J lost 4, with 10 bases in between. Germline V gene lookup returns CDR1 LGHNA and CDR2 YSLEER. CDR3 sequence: CASSQGARYEQYF. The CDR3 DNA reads TGCGCCAGCAGCCAGGGGGCTCGGTACGAGCAGTACTTC.

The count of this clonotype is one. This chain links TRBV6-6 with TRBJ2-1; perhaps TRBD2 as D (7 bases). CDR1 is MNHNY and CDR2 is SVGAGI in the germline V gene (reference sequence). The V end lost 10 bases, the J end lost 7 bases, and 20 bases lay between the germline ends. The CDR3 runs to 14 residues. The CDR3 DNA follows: TGTGCCACCTCTAAGGGGGGGCCGGGGAATGAGCAGTTCTTC. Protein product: CATSKGGPGNEQFF.

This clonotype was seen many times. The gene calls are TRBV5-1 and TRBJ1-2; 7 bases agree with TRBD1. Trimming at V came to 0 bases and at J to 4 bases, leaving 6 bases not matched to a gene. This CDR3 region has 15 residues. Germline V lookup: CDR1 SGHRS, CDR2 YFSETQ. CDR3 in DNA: TGCGCCAGCAGCTTGGGGGGACAGCCCTTCTATGGCTACACCTTC. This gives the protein CASSLGGQPFYGYTF.

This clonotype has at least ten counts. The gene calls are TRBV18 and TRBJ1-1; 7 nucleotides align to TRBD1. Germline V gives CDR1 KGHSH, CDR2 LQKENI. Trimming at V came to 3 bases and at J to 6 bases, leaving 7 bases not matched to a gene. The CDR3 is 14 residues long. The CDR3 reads CASSPGTASSEAFF. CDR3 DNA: TGTGCCAGCTCACCGGGGACAGCCTCTTCTGAAGCTTTCTTT.

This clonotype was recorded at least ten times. The CDR3 region has the DNA TGTGCCAGCAGCCGCGAGGGCCTCTATGGCTACACCTTC. Translated: CASSREGLYGYTF. The chain is built from TRBV5-5 and TRBJ1-2, with D hard to call. Trimming took 4 bases from V and 4 from J, leaving 11 bases between them. CDR3 length equals 13 residues. Germline lookup yields CDR1 SGHKS and CDR2 YYEKEE (reference sequence).

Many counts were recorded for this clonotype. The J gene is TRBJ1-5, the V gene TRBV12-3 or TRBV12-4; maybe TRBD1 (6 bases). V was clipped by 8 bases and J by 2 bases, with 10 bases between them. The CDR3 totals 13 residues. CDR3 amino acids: CASRGGGNQPQHF. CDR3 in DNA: TGTGCCAGCCGAGGGGGTGGCAATCAGCCCCAGCATTTT.

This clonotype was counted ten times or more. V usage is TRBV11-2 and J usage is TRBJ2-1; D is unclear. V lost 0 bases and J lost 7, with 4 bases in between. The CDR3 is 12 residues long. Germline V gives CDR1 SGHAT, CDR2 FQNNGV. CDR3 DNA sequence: TGTGCCAGCAGCTTAGACCGAAATGAGCAGTTCTTC. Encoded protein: CASSLDRNEQFF.